The 2 T cell receptor beta chains presented below share a single source sample, sequenced in a study of cytomegalovirus exposure and HLA in healthy donors. 13 Jbeta primers and 60 Vbeta primers were used for the PCR. Here immunoSEQ multiplex PCR was the method, and the copy in TCRdb shows in-frame clones only, minus some. This sample has around 190,000 clones, with approximately 80% found just once. Sequenced sample: PBMCs. These receptors were collected from a woman in her twenties or thirties in good health and CMV-seronegative.

V usage is TRBV19 and J usage is TRBJ2-1; 7 bases are a match to TRBD1. Germline V gene lookup returns CDR1 LNHDA and CDR2 SQIVND (reference sequence). Germline trimming cut 6 bases from V and 5 bases from J; bases unmatched to any gene: 7. The CDR3 is 14 amino acids. In nucleotides, the CDR3 is TGTGCCAGTAGATTGGACAGGTGGGACAATGAGCAGTTCTTC. Translated, it gives CASRLDRWDNEQFF.

V usage is TRBV4-2 and J usage is TRBJ2-7; D perhaps matches TRBD2 (5 bases). V was shortened by 0 bases and J by 6 bases, with 15 bases between the two germline ends. CDR1 is LGHNA, CDR2 YNFKEQ, per germline. The length of the CDR3 is 15 residues. The CDR3 loop reads CASSQEIWLAGEQYF. The CDR3, as DNA: TGTGCCAGCAGCCAAGAGATCTGGCTAGCCGGCGAGCAGTACTTC.